What follows are 24 T cell receptor beta chains derived from one specimen sequenced in a study of OX40 agonist ivuxolimab in advanced cancers. TCRdb's table, derived via immunoSEQ multiplex PCR, lists solely in-frame clones and lacks some. Of around 64,000 clones in the sample, approximately 90% are singletons; the top ten hold 7.6%. This sample comprised CD4+ or CD8+ T cells sorted from blood, obtained in a trial of the OX40 agonist ivuxolimab. The origin of the receptors is an adult with an advanced solid tumor such as melanoma, head and neck, liver or kidney cancer.

The J gene is TRBJ2-2, the V gene TRBV13, with 9 bases fitting TRBD1. The CDR3 has 17 residues. The trim removed 0 bases at V and 5 bases at J, leaving 7 bases unmatched. The germline V gene has CDR1 PRHDT and CDR2 FYEKMQ (reference sequence). CDR3 loop: CASSLGRGTGITGELFF. The CDR3 region has the DNA TGTGCCAGCAGCTTAGGCCGGGGGACAGGGATAACCGGGGAGCTGTTTTTT.

The CDR3 here is CASSQTESYEQYF. CDR3 coding DNA: TGTGCCAGCAGCCAGACGGAATCCTACGAGCAGTACTTC. The chain is built from TRBV13 and TRBJ2-7; D gene unclear. There are 13 residues in the CDR3. V dropped 5 bases and J dropped 1 base, with 9 bases sitting between them. CDR1 is PRHDT and CDR2 is FYEKMQ in the germline V gene (reference sequence). Looking up the rest from reference TRBV13 and TRBJ2-7 gives the full variable domain: AAGVIQSPRHLIKEKRETATLKCYPIPRHDTVYWYQQGPGQDPQFLISFYEKMQSDKGSIPDRFSAQQFSDYHSELNMSSLELGDSALYFCASSQTESYEQYFGPGTRLTVT.

As for this clone: The junction shows a germline mismatch at one end, possibly a read error. The chain employs TRBV7-7 and TRBJ2-1; 7 bases align to TRBD1. The V gene's germline CDR1 is SSHAT and CDR2 FNYEAQ (reference sequence). The CDR3 spans 15 residues. This CDR3 is CASSSDRNSYNEQFF. CDR3 DNA: TGTGCTAGCAGTTCGGACAGGAACTCCTACAATGAGCAGTTCTTC.

The chain carries TRBV27 and TRBJ1-5; no clear D gene. V was shortened by 3 bases and J by 7 bases, with 10 bases between the two germline ends. The CDR3 covers 13 residues. The germline CDR1 and CDR2 sequences are MNHEY and SMNVEV (reference sequence). The CDR3 here is CASSFGGRQPQHF. The DNA of the CDR3 is TGTGCCAGCAGTTTCGGAGGGCGCCAGCCCCAGCATTTT.

This clone was recorded only once. The gene calls are TRBV13 and TRBJ2-5; tentatively, D is TRBD1 (6 bases). Germline V gene sequence: CDR1 PRHDT, CDR2 FYEKMQ (reference sequence). Trimming pared 2 bases from V and 5 bases from J, leaving 18 bases between. CDR3 length: 16 amino acids. The CDR3 nucleotides read TGTGCCAGCAGCTTATTGGGTAGGGCAGGGGTTGAGACCCAGTACTTC. Protein: CASSLLGRAGVETQYF.

This chain connects TRBV6-6 to TRBJ2-1, with 9 bases matching TRBD1. The CDR3 loop spans 12 amino acids. CDR1 and CDR2 from the germline V gene are MNHNY and SVGAGI (reference sequence). V dropped 2 bases and J dropped 15; count of bases not matched to a gene: 5. For the CDR3, the DNA is TGTGCCAGCAGTTACGAGGGACAGGGTCTGTTCTTC. This translates into CASSYEGQGLFF.

The genes are TRBV6-5 and TRBJ1-1; D might be TRBD1 (5 bases). V was cut by 0 bases and J by 5 bases, with 10 bases left in between. The CDR3 is 14 residues long. From germline, CDR1 is MNHEY and CDR2 SVGAGI. The CDR3 nucleotides are TGTGCCAGCAGTTACTCGAGGGGTTGGACTGAAGCTTTCTTT. Translating it yields CASSYSRGWTEAFF.

This clone appeared a single time. The gene calls are TRBV27 and TRBJ1-5; the match to TRBD1 covers 8 bases. The ends lost 2 bases at V and 2 bases at J; junction bases unmatched: 8. The CDR3 contains 17 residues. From germline, CDR1 is MNHEY and CDR2 SMNVEV (reference sequence). This CDR3 reads CASSLRPDRVGNQPQHF. The CDR3, as DNA: TGTGCCAGCAGTTTAAGGCCGGACAGGGTTGGCAATCAGCCCCAGCATTTT.

The rearrangement links TRBV6-6 to TRBJ2-3; the D call may be TRBD1 or TRBD2 (5 bases each). Per the germline V gene, CDR1 is MNHNY and CDR2 is SVGAGI (reference sequence). Between the trimmed V and J ends, which lost 0 bases and 6 bases, there was a span of 13 bases. The CDR3 covers 15 residues. CDR3 bases: TGTGCCAGCAGTTACTCCGAGGGGCGAGCGGATACGCAGTATTTT. This codes for CASSYSEGRADTQYF.

V gene TRBV29-1 combines with J gene TRBJ1-2, with TRBD1 matching over 7 bases. The CDR3 covers 18 residues. Trimming removed 7 bases from V and 4 bases from J; junction bases left unmatched: 24. The V gene's germline CDR1 is SQVTM and CDR2 ANQGSEA. In nucleotides, the CDR3 is TGCAGCGCCCTGGGGACCCCGGGCGAGGGGGCCCATTTCTATGGCTACACCTTC. Its protein product is CSALGTPGEGAHFYGYTF.

The chain recombines TRBV27 with TRBJ2-7; TRBD2 matches 14 bases. The V and J ends lost 5 bases and 2 bases, in that order; junction bases with no gene match: 11. From germline, CDR1 is MNHEY and CDR2 SMNVEV (reference sequence). This CDR3 contains 18 residues. CDR3 sequence (DNA): TGTGCCAGCAGTCCCCCGGGACTAGCGGGGGCCGCTCCCTACGAGCAGTACTTC. It specifies CASSPPGLAGAAPYEQYF.

This rearrangement joins TRBV10-2 to TRBJ2-3; no clear D. V gave up 5 bases and J gave up 9 bases, with 18 bases separating them. This CDR3 region has 14 residues. CDR1 and CDR2 (germline): WSHSY, SAAADI. This CDR3 is CASSSVSGRLTQYF. CDR3 sequence (DNA): TGCGCCAGCAGTAGTGTATCAGGCAGACTGACGCAGTATTTT.

The chain joins TRBV15 to TRBJ2-7; D not certain. This CDR3 is built from 14 residues. V lost 5 bases to trimming and J lost 2 bases, with 13 bases between them. Germline CDR1 and CDR2: LNHNV and YYDKDF (reference sequence). Here the CDR3 DNA reads TGTGCCACCAGCCTAACCGAACAGACCTACGAGCAGTACTTC. This codes for CATSLTEQTYEQYF. The full variable domain, with the rest looked up from reference TRBV15 and TRBJ2-7, is DAMVIQNPRYQVTQFGKPVTLSCSQTLNHNVMYWYQQKSSQAPKLLFHYYDKDFNNEADTPDNFQSRRPNTSFCFLDIRSPGLGDTAMYLCATSLTEQTYEQYFGPGTRLTVT.

The rearrangement joins TRBV4-1 to TRBJ2-5, with no clear D. The length of the CDR3 is 16 residues. V was trimmed by 3 bases and J by 2 bases, leaving 16 bases between them. In germline, CDR1 is MGHRA, CDR2 YSYEKL. CDR3 amino acids: CASSHTHAGLQETQYF. The CDR3, as DNA: TGCGCCAGCAGCCACACTCATGCCGGGTTACAAGAGACCCAGTACTTC.

This chain links TRBV5-6 with TRBJ1-2; 12 bases are a match to TRBD1. The CDR3 covers 16 residues. Unmatched junction bases numbered 10, after V lost 4 bases and J lost 6 bases. The germline V gene has CDR1 SGHDT and CDR2 YYEEEE. The CDR3 sequence is CASSPGTGGGLHGYTF. In DNA, the CDR3 is TGTGCCAGCAGCCCGGGGACAGGGGGCGGACTCCATGGCTACACCTTC.

This clone rates as medium-sized. The rearrangement uses TRBV29-1 and TRBJ2-5; a weak D match, TRBD1 (5 bases). The V gene lost 4 bases and the J gene lost 7 bases, with 16 bases spanning the gap. CDR3 size: 13 residues. CDR1 is SQVTM, CDR2 ANQGSEA, per germline. The CDR3 is CSVVEGVDGTQYF. The CDR3 bases are TGCAGCGTTGTAGAAGGGGTTGATGGGACCCAGTACTTC.

The chain uses TRBV15 and TRBJ2-7; D ambiguous. This CDR3 region has 14 residues. Germline V gene data show CDR1 as LNHNV and CDR2 as YYDKDF (reference sequence). V was clipped by 0 bases and J by 3 bases, with 9 bases between them. CDR3 protein: CATSRDALDYEQYF. The CDR3 DNA follows: TGTGCCACCAGCAGAGATGCCCTAGACTACGAGCAGTACTTC.

CDR3 in DNA: TGTGCCAGCAGCTCGGGACAGGGGGGAGACTTGAACACTGAAGCTTTCTTT. This codes for CASSSGQGGDLNTEAFF. The chain joins TRBV7-3 to TRBJ1-1; 11 bases map to TRBD1. Germline CDR1 is SGHTA and CDR2 is FQGTGA. Trimming cost V 4 bases and J 0 bases; bases outside gene matches: 7. The CDR3 loop spans 17 amino acids.

This chain links TRBV2 with TRBJ2-3, with TRBD1 matching 9 bases. V was clipped by 1 base and J by 8 bases; unmatched bases: 10. The CDR3 consists of 16 residues. Germline V lookup: CDR1 SNHLY, CDR2 FYNNEI. CDR3 bases: TGTGCCAGCAGTGAAGAATGGGGACAGGGAATAAGTACGCAGTATTTT. Its translation is CASSEEWGQGISTQYF.

This clone occurred once. This sequence joins TRBV6-5 and TRBJ2-2; unclear D gene. This CDR3 spans 13 amino acids. CDR1 and CDR2 (germline): MNHEY, SVGAGI. Trimming stripped 2 bases from V and 6 bases from J, with 7 bases between. The CDR3 loop is CASSYGVAGELFF. As DNA, the CDR3 is TGTGCCAGCAGTTACGGGGTTGCCGGGGAGCTGTTTTTT.

The chain employs TRBV9 and TRBJ2-1; 10 bases match TRBD2. This CDR3 comprises 15 residues. After removal of 3 bases from V and 0 bases from J, the junction contained 0 bases not matched to a gene. Germline values: CDR1 SGDLS, CDR2 YYNGEE. The CDR3 is CASSASGSSYNEQFF. In nucleotides, the CDR3 is TGTGCCAGCAGCGCTAGCGGGAGCTCCTACAATGAGCAGTTCTTC.

In its sample, this clone was seen once. The J gene is TRBJ2-7, the V gene TRBV2; 10 nucleotides match TRBD1. J was trimmed by 4 bases and V by 5 bases; bases with no gene match: 8. Germline CDR1 SNHLY, CDR2 FYNNEI. This CDR3 contains 15 residues. The CDR3 nucleotides read TGTGCCAGCAGTATAGGGACAGGGGCCCTGTACGAGCAGTACTTC. Translated: CASSIGTGALYEQYF.

The chain uses TRBV11-2 and TRBJ2-7; 7 positions agree with TRBD2. The V segment lost 4 bases and the J segment 2 bases; nucleotides outside the gene matches: 5. The CDR3 consists of 14 residues. From germline, CDR1 is SGHAT and CDR2 FQNNGV. The CDR3 DNA sequence: TGTGCCAGCAGCTCTGAAGCGGGGACCTACGAGCAGTACTTC. Protein sequence: CASSSEAGTYEQYF.

This chain uses TRBV6-5 with TRBJ2-7; D is uncertain. The CDR3 spans 13 residues. V shed 0 bases and J shed 1 base, with 4 bases lying between them. Germline assignment: CDR1 MNHEY and CDR2 SVGAGI. The CDR3 loop reads CASSYSGSYEQYF. CDR3 in DNA: TGTGCCAGCAGTTACTCTGGTTCCTACGAGCAGTACTTC.